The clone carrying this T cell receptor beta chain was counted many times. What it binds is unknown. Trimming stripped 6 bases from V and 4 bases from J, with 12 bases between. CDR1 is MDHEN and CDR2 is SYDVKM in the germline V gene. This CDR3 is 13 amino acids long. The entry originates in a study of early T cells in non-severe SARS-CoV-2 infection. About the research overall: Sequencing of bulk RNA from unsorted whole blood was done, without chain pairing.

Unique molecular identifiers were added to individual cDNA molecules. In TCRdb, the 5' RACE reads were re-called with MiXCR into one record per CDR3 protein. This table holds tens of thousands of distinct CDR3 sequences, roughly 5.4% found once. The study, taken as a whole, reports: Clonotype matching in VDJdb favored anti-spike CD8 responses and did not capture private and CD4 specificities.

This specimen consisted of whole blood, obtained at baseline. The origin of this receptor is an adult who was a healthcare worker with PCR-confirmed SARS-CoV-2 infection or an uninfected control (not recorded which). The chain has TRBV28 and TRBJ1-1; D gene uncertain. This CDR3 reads CASSLDTVTEAFF. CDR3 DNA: TGTGCCAGCAGCCTTGACACCGTCACTGAAGCTTTCTTT. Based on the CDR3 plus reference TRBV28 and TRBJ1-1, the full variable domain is DVKVTQSSRYLVKRTGEKVFLECVQDMDHENMFWYRQDPGLGLRLIYFSYDVKMKEKGDIPEGYSVSREKKERFSLILESASTNQTSMYLCASSLDTVTEAFFGQGTRLTVV.